One sample yielded the 24 T cell receptor beta chains listed below, sequenced in a study of T cell responses to AZD1222 COVID-19 vaccine. Sequencing used immunoSEQ multiplex PCR; TCRdb keeps in-frame clones, though not all of them. The sample lists about 140,000 clones, 80% to 95% occurring once. Sequencing used peripheral blood, obtained 28 days after the second AZD1222 dose. The origin of the receptors is an adult who received the AZD1222 COVID-19 vaccine.

The chain employs TRBV28 and TRBJ2-1; tentatively, D is TRBD1 or TRBD2 (5 bases each). The CDR3 has 16 residues. Trimming removed 0 bases at V and 5 bases at J, with 14 bases between. The V gene's germline CDR1 is MDHEN and CDR2 SYDVKM. The CDR3 bases are TGTGCCAGCAGTTTATGGAAGGGATTGGGACACAATGAGCAGTTCTTC. Its protein product is CASSLWKGLGHNEQFF.

V gene TRBV6-4 combines with J gene TRBJ2-2; TRBD2 matches at 14 bases. The CDR3 has 15 amino acids. V lost 2 bases to trimming and J lost 7 bases; unmatched junction nucleotides: 0. Germline CDR1 is MRHNA and CDR2 is SNTAGT. The CDR3 DNA follows: TGTGCCAGCAGTGACGGGACTAGCGGGAGCGGGGAGCTGTTTTTT. Its translation: CASSDGTSGSGELFF.

V is TRBV5-1 and J is TRBJ2-3; D is ambiguous. There are 12 residues in the CDR3. V was shortened by 4 bases and J by 0 bases, with 3 bases between the two germline ends. CDR1 is SGHRS and CDR2 is YFSETQ in the germline V gene. The CDR3 loop reads CASSVSTDTQYF. The CDR3 nucleotides read TGCGCCAGCAGCGTTAGCACAGATACGCAGTATTTT.

This chain uses TRBV3-1 (or the pseudogene TRBV3-2) with TRBJ1-5; D gene uncertain. In germline, CDR1 is LGHDT, CDR2 YNNKEL (reference sequence). This CDR3 spans 14 amino acids. Trimming removed 0 bases at V and 9 bases at J, with 12 bases between. The CDR3 reads CASSQEGSYGPQHF. The CDR3 DNA reads TGTGCCAGCAGCCAAGAGGGATCCTACGGGCCCCAGCATTTT.

The chain links TRBV10-3 to TRBJ1-5, with D possibly being TRBD1 (6 bases). The CDR3 runs 14 residues. Trimming took off 7 bases at V and 2 bases at J, with 12 bases between the two ends. Germline V gene data show CDR1 as ENHRY and CDR2 as SYGVKD. The CDR3 DNA sequence: TGTGCCATCAAGGGGGGTGGGCGCAATCAGCCCCAGCATTTT. Protein sequence: CAIKGGGRNQPQHF.

The genes are TRBV28 and TRBJ2-7, with TRBD2 matching 12 bases. The V gene end was trimmed by 3 bases and the J gene end by 4 bases; junction bases not matched to a gene: 10. This CDR3 spans 17 amino acids. Germline V gene lookup returns CDR1 MDHEN and CDR2 SYDVKM. The CDR3 DNA is TGTGCCAGCAGTTTTCCCAGGGGGACTAGCGGGCTATACGAGCAGTACTTC. This sequence encodes CASSFPRGTSGLYEQYF.

The chain is built from TRBV6-5 and TRBJ1-5; D ambiguous. CDR1 MNHEY and CDR2 SVGAGI come from the germline V gene. The CDR3 has 11 amino acids. Trimming cost V 8 bases and J 4 bases, with 6 bases left between them. The CDR3 protein is CASGLNQPQHF. CDR3 bases: TGTGCCAGCGGCCTTAATCAGCCCCAGCATTTT.

V and J are TRBV3-1 (or the pseudogene TRBV3-2) and TRBJ2-7; D is perhaps TRBD1 (6 bases). The CDR3 extends over 15 amino acids. V gave up 5 bases and J gave up 5 bases, with 19 bases separating them. The V gene's germline CDR1 is LGHDT and CDR2 YNNKEL (reference sequence). The CDR3 sequence: CASSMWSPGDHEQYF. The CDR3 DNA reads TGTGCCAGCAGCATGTGGAGTCCAGGGGACCACGAGCAGTACTTC.

The chain combines TRBV5-1 with TRBJ2-3, with D hard to call. Germline loops: CDR1 SGHRS, CDR2 YFSETQ. The CDR3 runs to 18 residues. The V gene lost 0 bases and the J gene lost 0 bases, with 17 bases spanning the gap. DNA of the CDR3: TGCGCCAGCAGCTTGGACGGTAGCCTCAGCCACAGCACAGATACGCAGTATTTT. It codes for CASSLDGSLSHSTDTQYF.

The chain employs TRBV7-9 and TRBJ2-5, with 7 bases that match TRBD2. Trimming removed 4 bases from V and 4 bases from J; junction bases left unmatched: 12. The CDR3 length is 16 residues. Germline CDR1 and CDR2: SEHNR and FQNEAQ (reference sequence). Here the CDR3 reads CASSSFSGGWRETQYF. The CDR3 DNA reads as TGTGCCAGCAGCTCCTTCTCGGGAGGTTGGAGAGAGACCCAGTACTTC. Using reference TRBV7-9 and TRBJ2-5 for the parts outside the CDR3, the full variable domain is DTGVSQNPRHKITKRGQNVTFRCDPISEHNRLYWYRQTLGQGPEFLTYFQNEAQLEKSRLLSDRFSAERPKGSFSTLEIQRTEQGDSAMYLCASSSFSGGWRETQYFGPGTRLLVL.

The CDR3 nucleotides read TGTGCCAGCAGCCTGGGACAGAGGGGTGGCTACACCTTC. This sequence encodes CASSLGQRGGYTF. The chain has TRBV7-9 and TRBJ1-2, with TRBD1 identical over 7 bases. Losses at the gene ends were 5 bases for V and 7 bases for J; bases not matched to a gene: 7. The germline V gene has CDR1 SEHNR and CDR2 FQNEAQ (reference sequence). CDR3 length equals 13 residues.

The chain combines TRBV7-2 with TRBJ1-4; the D gene is possibly TRBD1 (5 bases). There are 12 residues in the CDR3. Germline lookup yields CDR1 SGHTA and CDR2 FQGNSA. Trimming removed 5 bases at V and 8 bases at J, with 9 bases between. CDR3 in DNA: TGTGCCAGCAGCCAAAGGGGAGAAAAACTGTTTTTT. Protein: CASSQRGEKLFF.

The rearrangement links TRBV5-1 to TRBJ2-1, with D possibly TRBD1 on 6 matching bases. Trimming took off 4 bases at V and 4 bases at J, with 12 bases between the two ends. This CDR3 spans 14 amino acids. Germline assignment: CDR1 SGHRS and CDR2 YFSETQ. The CDR3 loop is CASSESQGYNEQFF. The CDR3 nucleotides read TGCGCCAGCAGCGAATCACAGGGATACAATGAGCAGTTCTTC.

The chain has TRBV28 and TRBJ1-1; D gene ambiguous. Per the germline V gene, CDR1 is MDHEN and CDR2 is SYDVKM. V lost 8 bases and J lost 7, with 17 bases in between. The CDR3 runs to 13 residues. CDR3 bases: TGTGCCAGCCTTCTAAGGGAGAAGGGTGAAGCTTTCTTT. Its translation is CASLLREKGEAFF.

This clone was seen just once. This chain uses TRBV6-5 with TRBJ1-6; D uncertain. The length of the CDR3 is 13 residues. The V gene lost 6 bases and the J gene lost 9 bases, with 12 bases spanning the gap. Looked up from germline, CDR1 is MNHEY and CDR2 is SVGAGI. CDR3 sequence: CASSPPLGSPLHF. CDR3 DNA sequence: TGTGCCAGCAGCCCACCCCTGGGTTCACCCCTCCACTTT.

This CDR3 is CASSLDMAGLGDSPLHF. The CDR3 nucleotides are TGTGCCAGCAGCTTAGATATGGCAGGCCTAGGGGATTCACCCCTCCACTTT. The chain couples TRBV11-2 to TRBJ1-6; perhaps TRBD1 as D (5 bases). This CDR3 has 17 amino acids. CDR1 and CDR2 from the germline V gene are SGHAT and FQNNGV. Trimming took off 0 bases at V and 8 bases at J, with 17 bases between the two ends.

This chain uses TRBV6-2 or TRBV6-3 with TRBJ1-1, with TRBD1 as a possible D gene (6 bases). The CDR3 runs to 13 residues. Germline V gene lookup returns CDR1 MNHEY and CDR2 SVGEGT. Deletions cut 6 bases from V and 8 bases from J, with 16 bases between. CDR3 sequence: CASSLTGALEAFF. The CDR3 DNA is TGTGCCAGCAGCCTTACGGGGGCCCTCGAAGCTTTCTTT.

This chain joins TRBV4-3 and TRBJ2-7; 9 positions agree with TRBD1. The CDR3 totals 14 residues. The V gene's germline CDR1 is LGHNA and CDR2 YSLEER. The V segment lost 4 bases and the J segment 2 bases; nucleotides outside the gene matches: 3. CDR3: CASSRGQGPYEQYF. The CDR3 coding sequence is TGCGCCAGCAGCCGAGGACAGGGGCCCTACGAGCAGTACTTC.

This rearrangement joins TRBV24-1 to TRBJ2-3; D possibly corresponds to TRBD2 (7 bases). The CDR3 has 16 residues. The V end lost 4 bases, the J end lost 3 bases, and 16 bases lay between the germline ends. Germline V gene data show CDR1 as KGHDR and CDR2 as SFDVKD. The CDR3 DNA sequence: TGTGCCACCAGTGACGGCGGAAGGGGGGGAACAGATACGCAGTATTTT. This codes for CATSDGGRGGTDTQYF.

The rearrangement joins TRBV18 to TRBJ1-2; D perhaps matches TRBD1 (6 bases). Germline values: CDR1 KGHSH, CDR2 LQKENI. V shed 3 bases and J shed 6 bases, with 23 bases lying between them. The CDR3 is made up of 17 amino acids. In nucleotides, the CDR3 is TGTGCCAGCTCACCGGCGCCAGGGGCCGCAGGGTTCAATGGCTACACCTTC. Translating it yields CASSPAPGAAGFNGYTF.

The chain has TRBV3-1 (or the pseudogene TRBV3-2) and TRBJ2-7; 8 nucleotides align to TRBD2. The CDR3 covers 15 residues. Trimming took 4 bases from V and 5 from J; bases not matched to a gene: 10. Germline CDR1 is LGHDT and CDR2 is YNNKEL (reference sequence). CDR3 protein: CASSRPGLVSHEQYF. The DNA of the CDR3 is TGTGCCAGCAGCCGCCCGGGACTAGTATCCCACGAGCAGTACTTC.

The chain is built from TRBV19 and TRBJ1-1; D uncertain. V dropped 3 bases and J dropped 8 bases, with 7 bases sitting between them. The CDR3 sequence is 11 residues long. Germline V gene lookup returns CDR1 LNHDA and CDR2 SQIVND (reference sequence). CDR3 sequence (DNA): TGTGCCAGTAGTATGCGAGCGGAAGCTTTCTTT. It translates to CASSMRAEAFF.

This clone occurred once. The chain joins TRBV12-3 or TRBV12-4 to TRBJ1-1, with a possible D match to TRBD1 (6 bases). The CDR3 spans 13 residues. The V end lost 8 bases, the J end lost 2 bases, and 12 bases lay between the germline ends. DNA for the CDR3: TGTGCCAGCCGGGGGACATCAAACACTGAAGCTTTCTTT. Protein: CASRGTSNTEAFF.

In DNA form, the CDR3 reads TGTGCCAGCAGCTTAGCCACTGCTGCCGAGCAGTACTTC. It codes for CASSLATAAEQYF. The V and J genes are TRBV7-9 and TRBJ2-7, with D unresolved. Trimming removed 0 bases from V and 6 bases from J, with 9 bases in between. This CDR3 is built from 13 residues. The germline V gene encodes CDR1 SEHNR and CDR2 FQNEAQ (reference sequence). Full variable domain (remainder filled in from reference TRBV7-9 and TRBJ2-7): DTGVSQNPRHKITKRGQNVTFRCDPISEHNRLYWYRQTLGQGPEFLTYFQNEAQLEKSRLLSDRFSAERPKGSFSTLEIQRTEQGDSAMYLCASSLATAAEQYFGPGTRLTVT.